This is a list of T cell receptor beta chains from one sample in a study of T cell changes during pregnancy in multiple sclerosis. Measured with immunoSEQ multiplex PCR; TCRdb has only the in-frame clones, and not every one. Of about 40,000 clones in the sample, 70% to 90% were seen once. The source material was CD4+ T cells from peripheral blood mononuclear cells, sampled in the first trimester of pregnancy. The receptors here all came from a female donor with multiple sclerosis, enrolled in a pregnancy study. Both conserved end residues are part of each CDR3. D genes are given only for firm matches. Where a row states a size, it is once, few, many or the class of an expanded clone; other rows omit it.

v_gene	d_gene	abundance	j_gene	CDR3nt	CDR3aa
TRBV2	-	once	TRBJ2-6	TGTGCCGGCAGGACACCCTCTGGGGCCAACGTCCTGACTTTC	CAGRTPSGANVLTF
TRBV18	TRBD1	-	TRBJ2-1	TGTGCCAGCTCACCGCAATCCGGGACAGGGGCGCCCCGCTCCTACAATGAGCAGTTCTTC	CASSPQSGTGAPRSYNEQFF
TRBV2	TRBD2	-	TRBJ2-7	TGTGCCAGCAGTGAGCTAGGGGGACTAGCGGGCTACGAGCAGTACTTC	CASSELGGLAGYEQYF
TRBV6-5	-	-	TRBJ2-6	TGTGCCAGCAGTTACCAGCGCTCTGGGGCCAACGTCCTGACTTTC	CASSYQRSGANVLTF
TRBV5-6	TRBD1	-	TRBJ1-5	TGTGCCAGCAGCGGGGGGGACAGGGGTAATCAGCCCCAGCATTTT	CASSGGDRGNQPQHF
TRBV6-5	TRBD1	-	TRBJ2-1	TGTGCCAGCAGTTTGGACAGGTTATACAATGAGCAGTTCTTC	CASSLDRLYNEQFF
TRBV10-3	-	-	TRBJ1-1	TGTGCCATCACAGTGCAGGGATCGTCGGGTGAAGCTTTCTTT	CAITVQGSSGEAFF
TRBV5-1	TRBD1	-	TRBJ2-7	TGCGCCAGCAGCTTGGGGACAGGGGGGGACGAGCAGTACTTC	CASSLGTGGDEQYF
TRBV7-6	-	-	TRBJ2-2	TGTGCCAGCAGCCCCGACACCGGGGAGCTGTTTTTT	CASSPDTGELFF
TRBV5-1	TRBD2	-	TRBJ2-3	TGCGCCAGCAGCGGATCTTTTGCTAGCGGGAGTGCGGCAGATACGCAGTATTTT	CASSGSFASGSAADTQYF
TRBV9	TRBD2	-	TRBJ2-5	TGTGCCAGCAGCGTATCGGCTAGCGGGGGGGCCGTGGAGACCCAGTACTTC	CASSVSASGGAVETQYF
TRBV5-1	-	-	TRBJ1-1	TGCGCCAGCAGCTTGGTATGGAACACTGAAGCTTTCTTT	CASSLVWNTEAFF
TRBV18	-	-	TRBJ2-2	TGTGCCAGCTCACCACCGGGCAGCTTTACCGGGGAGCTGTTTTTT	CASSPPGSFTGELFF
TRBV5-6	-	-	TRBJ2-7	TGTGCCAGCAGCTTGAGGAGCTCCTACGAGCAGTACTTC	CASSLRSSYEQYF
TRBV5-1	-	-	TRBJ2-6	TGCGCCAGCAGCTCGGGGTCTGGGGCCAACGTCCTGACTTTC	CASSSGSGANVLTF
TRBV7-2	-	few	TRBJ1-1	TGTGCCAGCAGCGGCAGGGGTTTGGAGAACACTGAAGCTTTCTTT	CASSGRGLENTEAFF
TRBV29-1	TRBD2	-	TRBJ2-2	TGCAGCGTTGAAGATCGACTAGCGGGGGGAGCCGGGGAGCTGTTTTTT	CSVEDRLAGGAGELFF
TRBV7-2	-	-	TRBJ1-1	TGTGCCAGCAGCTTTACAGGCGCAGCTTTCTTT	CASSFTGAAFF
TRBV5-8	-	-	TRBJ2-1	TGTGCCAGCAAGCCAGGCCGGTACTACAATGAGCAGTTCTTC	CASKPGRYYNEQFF
TRBV27	-	-	TRBJ2-7	TGTGCCAGCAGTTTAGGGACACTTAGCTCCTACGAGCAGTACTTC	CASSLGTLSSYEQYF
TRBV30	-	-	TRBJ2-7	TGTGCCTGGAGTATCGAGGTAGGACTTGGGTACGAGCAGTACTTC	CAWSIEVGLGYEQYF
TRBV18	TRBD1	-	TRBJ1-2	TGTGCCAGCTCACCTGGACAGGGGGCGCGGGTCGGTGGCTACACCTTC	CASSPGQGARVGGYTF
TRBV30	TRBD1	-	TRBJ2-2	TGTGCCTGGAGCAGGGGGCATACCGGGGAGCTGTTTTTT	CAWSRGHTGELFF
TRBV5-6	-	-	TRBJ2-7	TGTGCCAGCAGCTCCTACTCCTACGAGCAGTACTTC	CASSSYSYEQYF
TRBV10-2	TRBD2	-	TRBJ2-7	TGCGCCAGCAGTGAGTGGAGTAGCGGGAGGTTCGAGCAGTACTTC	CASSEWSSGRFEQYF
TRBV5-1	-	-	TRBJ1-5	TGCGCCAGCAGCTTGGCCGGTAGCAATCAGCCCCAGCATTTT	CASSLAGSNQPQHF
TRBV13	TRBD1	-	TRBJ2-7	TGTGCCAGCAGCCTTCAGTTACAGGGGGAGTGGTACGAGCAGTACTTC	CASSLQLQGEWYEQYF
TRBV7-9	TRBD1	-	TRBJ1-5	TGTGCCAGCAGCTCAATGACAGGGGCGATGAATCAGCCCCAGCATTTT	CASSSMTGAMNQPQHF
TRBV7-2	TRBD2	-	TRBJ2-3	TGTGCCAGCAGCCTCCGGACTAGGTCAGATACGCAGTATTTT	CASSLRTRSDTQYF
TRBV9	TRBD2	-	TRBJ2-1	TGTGCCAGCAGCGCCGGACTAGAACCTAACAATGAGCAGTTCTTC	CASSAGLEPNNEQFF
TRBV29-1	-	-	TRBJ2-4	TGCAGCGTTACCCGGGACACCAATTGGGGAAACATTCAGTACTTC	CSVTRDTNWGNIQYF
TRBV19	-	-	TRBJ2-5	TGTGCCAGTAGTATTGCCCGAGCCCCGAACCAAGAGACCCAGTACTTC	CASSIARAPNQETQYF
TRBV4-3	-	once	TRBJ2-3	TGCGCCAGCAGCCAAGATCGGCGGACCGAAAACCCGGGGACGCAGTATTTT	CASSQDRRTENPGTQYF
TRBV5-1	TRBD1	-	TRBJ1-1	TGCGCCAGCAGACAGGGGGCATTTGGCACTGAAGCTTTCTTT	CASRQGAFGTEAFF
TRBV7-6	-	-	TRBJ1-5	TGTGCCAGCAGCTTGGGGCAGGGGAGAAGCAATCAGCCCCAGCATTTT	CASSLGQGRSNQPQHF
TRBV18	TRBD2	-	TRBJ2-2	TGTGCCAGCTCACGGGACGTAGCGGGAGATTTCACCGGGGAGCTGTTTTTT	CASSRDVAGDFTGELFF
TRBV5-4	TRBD2	-	TRBJ2-2	TGTGCCAGCAGCGGGGGACTAGCGCGAAACACCGGGGAGCTGTTTTTT	CASSGGLARNTGELFF
TRBV7-2	-	-	TRBJ1-5	TGTGCCAGCAGTTCCACAGGGAACAGCAATCAGCCCCAGCATTTT	CASSSTGNSNQPQHF
TRBV28	TRBD2	-	TRBJ2-3	TGTGCCAGCGAGGACCCGGGACTAGCGGGACCTAGCACAGATACGCAGTATTTT	CASEDPGLAGPSTDTQYF
TRBV11-2	-	once	TRBJ1-1	TGTGCCAGCAGCTTTCAGTTGATGAACACTGAAGCTTTCTTT	CASSFQLMNTEAFF
TRBV2	-	-	TRBJ1-2	TGTGCCAGCACGAAGGAGACAGGCGGAACAAACGACTATGGCTACACCTTC	CASTKETGGTNDYGYTF
TRBV9	TRBD1	-	TRBJ1-5	TGTGCCAGCAGCATGACAGGGGACGGGAATCAGCCCCAGCATTTT	CASSMTGDGNQPQHF
TRBV25-1	-	-	TRBJ2-1	TGTGCCAGCATTGGAGCGTTCTACAATGAGCAGTTCTTC	CASIGAFYNEQFF
TRBV7-3	-	-	TRBJ1-1	TGTGCCAGCAGCTACGACAGGAACACTGAAGCTTTCTTT	CASSYDRNTEAFF
TRBV5-1	-	-	TRBJ2-5	TGCGCCAGCAGCCCTGGGGCGACGGAACAAGAGACCCAGTACTTC	CASSPGATEQETQYF
TRBV30	TRBD1	few	TRBJ1-6	TGTGCCTGGAGACCGGGACAGGGTTCCTATAATTCACCCCTCCACTTT	CAWRPGQGSYNSPLHF
TRBV19	-	-	TRBJ1-1	TGTGCCAGTAGTGGAGACAGGACTGAAGCTTTCTTT	CASSGDRTEAFF
TRBV20-1	TRBD1	-	TRBJ1-2	TGCAGTGTTTTGGAGACAGGGCATCAGACCTTC	CSVLETGHQTF
TRBV7-9	TRBD1	-	TRBJ1-6	TGTGCCAGCAGCTTCCGGGACAGTAATTCACCCCTCCACTTT	CASSFRDSNSPLHF
TRBV19	TRBD2	-	TRBJ2-1	TGTGCCAGTACCCCGGGGACTAGCGGGGGAAATGAGCAGTTCTTC	CASTPGTSGGNEQFF
TRBV30	-	-	TRBJ2-7	TGTGCCTGGAGCCGCGCCTACGAGCAGTACTTC	CAWSRAYEQYF
TRBV2	TRBD1	-	TRBJ2-3	TGTGCCAGCGGAGGGACAGGTGGTACGCAGTATTTT	CASGGTGGTQYF
TRBV6-1	-	-	TRBJ1-5	TGTGCCAGCTATGGTCAGGGGACGGGCCAGCCCCAGCATTTT	CASYGQGTGQPQHF
TRBV5-1	TRBD1	-	TRBJ1-5	TGCGCCAGCAGCCAGGGGGGATTAAGCAATCAGCCCCAGCATTTT	CASSQGGLSNQPQHF